This TCR beta chain was observed in a study of Graves' ophthalmopathy and Graves' hyperthyroidism. Regarding the study as a whole: Blood contained most expanded thyroid clonotypes exceeding 0.001 frequency.

No progression to ophthalmopathy over 18 months defined stable hyperthyroidism. Researchers turned away patients with other autoimmune diseases, uncontrolled infections, pregnancy or lactation. Clinical symptoms and serum thyroxine were used for diagnosis; TRAb, thyroid ultrasound and orbital computed tomography were also relied on. Investigators amplified TCR beta CDR3 regions from RNA transcripts. RT-PCR with HTBI primers came first, then second-round multiplex PCR. TCRdb itself ran the multiplex PCR reads through MiXCR, one entry per CDR3 protein. This table has about 380,000 distinct CDR3 sequences, approximately 15% appearing once. This clonotype was counted at least ten times. Its antigen is unidentified. Germline-derived CDR1 and CDR2 are SGHAT and FQDESV (reference sequence). The germline V and J ends were trimmed by 3 bases and 5 bases, with 23 bases remaining between them. The CDR3 is 17 amino acids.

Input material: peripheral blood. The TCR sequence derives from a woman between 18 and 29 years old with stable Graves' hyperthyroidism. J is TRBJ2-7 and V is TRBV11-1; D possibly corresponds to TRBD2 (6 bases). The CDR3 DNA reads TGTGCCAGCAGCTTGGGTAATGGGGCGGGGTGGTCTGACGAGCAGTACTTC. This gives the protein CASSLGNGAGWSDEQYF.